The text below deals with one T cell receptor (beta chain). The antigen remains unidentified. This sample was included in a study of Graves' ophthalmopathy and Graves' hyperthyroidism. The study, taken as a whole, reports: Built on 13 signatures, a model told ophthalmopathy apart from stable hyperthyroidism with 85% to 90% sensitivity and 81.08% specificity. In blood appeared most of the expanded thyroid clonotypes whose frequency exceeded 0.001.

Each diagnosis was determined on the basis of clinical symptoms, serum thyroxine, TRAb, thyroid ultrasound and orbital computed tomography. Isolation of PBMCs was performed using 9 to 10 ml of fresh peripheral blood. Amplified material comprised TCR beta CDR3 regions derived from RNA transcripts. Amplification began with first-round RT-PCR using HTBI primers, then second-round multiplex PCR was performed. TCRdb independently ran MiXCR on the multiplex PCR reads; one entry per CDR3 protein. The sample carries 240,000 or so distinct CDR3 sequences, around 50% recorded once. V lost 10 bases, J lost 4 bases, and 11 bases lay in between. In germline, CDR1 is ENHRY, CDR2 SYGVKD. The CDR3 has 11 residues.

Material for sequencing was peripheral blood. The TCR was taken from an adult man with Graves' ophthalmopathy. The chain combines TRBV10-3 with TRBJ2-7; D remains unclear. The CDR3 is CASRWGYEQYF. The CDR3 nucleotides read TGTGCCAGCCGGTGGGGATACGAGCAGTACTTC.